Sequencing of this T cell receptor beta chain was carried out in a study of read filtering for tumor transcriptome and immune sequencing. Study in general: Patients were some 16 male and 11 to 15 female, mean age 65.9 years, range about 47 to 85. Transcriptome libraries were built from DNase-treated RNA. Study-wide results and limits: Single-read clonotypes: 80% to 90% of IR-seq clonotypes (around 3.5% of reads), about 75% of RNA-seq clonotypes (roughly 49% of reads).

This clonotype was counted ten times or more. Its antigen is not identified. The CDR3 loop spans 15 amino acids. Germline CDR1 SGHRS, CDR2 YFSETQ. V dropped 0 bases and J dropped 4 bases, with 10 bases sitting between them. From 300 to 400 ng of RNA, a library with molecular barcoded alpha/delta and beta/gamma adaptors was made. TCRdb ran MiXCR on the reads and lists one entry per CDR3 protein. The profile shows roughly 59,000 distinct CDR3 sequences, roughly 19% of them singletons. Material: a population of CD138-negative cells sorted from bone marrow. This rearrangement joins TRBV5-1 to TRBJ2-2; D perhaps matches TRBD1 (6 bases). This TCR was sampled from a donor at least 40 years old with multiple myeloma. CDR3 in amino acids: CASSLGGQPTGELFF. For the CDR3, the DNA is TGCGCCAGCAGCTTGGGAGGACAGCCCACCGGGGAGCTGTTTTTT.